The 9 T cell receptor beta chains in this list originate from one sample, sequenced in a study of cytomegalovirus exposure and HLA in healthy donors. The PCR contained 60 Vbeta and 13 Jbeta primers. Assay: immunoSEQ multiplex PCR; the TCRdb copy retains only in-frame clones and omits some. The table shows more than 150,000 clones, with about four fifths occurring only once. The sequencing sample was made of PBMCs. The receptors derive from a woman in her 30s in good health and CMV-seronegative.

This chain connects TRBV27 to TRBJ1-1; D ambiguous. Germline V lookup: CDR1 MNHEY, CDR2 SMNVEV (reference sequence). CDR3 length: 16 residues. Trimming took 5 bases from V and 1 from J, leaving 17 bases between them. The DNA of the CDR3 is TGTGCCAGCAGTAAGGTCCCAGGCCCTCCGAACACTGAAGCTTTCTTT. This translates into CASSKVPGPPNTEAFF.

CDR3 in DNA: TGTGCCAGCAGCTCGAAAGGACAGTATGGCTACACCTTC. It encodes CASSSKGQYGYTF. This chain uses TRBV5-4 with TRBJ1-2; the D gene is possibly TRBD1 (6 bases). This CDR3 has 13 residues. Trimming shortened V by 3 bases and J by 5 bases, and 11 bases separated the two germline ends. Per the germline V gene, CDR1 is SGHNT and CDR2 is YYREEE (reference sequence).

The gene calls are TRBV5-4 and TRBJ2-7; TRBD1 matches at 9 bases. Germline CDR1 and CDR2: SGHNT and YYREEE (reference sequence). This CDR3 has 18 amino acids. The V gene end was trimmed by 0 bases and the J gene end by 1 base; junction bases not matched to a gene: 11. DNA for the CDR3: TGTGCCAGCAGCTTGGTCGTCCGGGACAGGGCCGTGTCCTACGAGCAGTACTTC. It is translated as CASSLVVRDRAVSYEQYF.

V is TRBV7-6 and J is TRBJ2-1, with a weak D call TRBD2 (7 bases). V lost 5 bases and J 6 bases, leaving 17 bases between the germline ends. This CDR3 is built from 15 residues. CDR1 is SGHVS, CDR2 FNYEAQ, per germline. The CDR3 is CASSERTGRGNEQFF. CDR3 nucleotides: TGTGCCAGCAGCGAAAGAACAGGGAGGGGCAATGAGCAGTTCTTC.

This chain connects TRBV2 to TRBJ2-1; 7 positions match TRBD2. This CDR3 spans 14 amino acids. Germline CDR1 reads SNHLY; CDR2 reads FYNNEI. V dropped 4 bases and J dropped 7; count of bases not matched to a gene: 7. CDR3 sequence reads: CASSGGGFGNEQFF. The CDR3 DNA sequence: TGTGCCAGCAGTGGGGGAGGGTTTGGGAATGAGCAGTTCTTC.

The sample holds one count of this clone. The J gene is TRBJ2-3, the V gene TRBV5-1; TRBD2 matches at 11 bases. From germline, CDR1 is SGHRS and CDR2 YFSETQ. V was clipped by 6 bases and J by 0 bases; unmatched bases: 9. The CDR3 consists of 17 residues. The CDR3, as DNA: TGCGCCAGCACTCTCTTGGGGACTAGCGGAAGCACAGATACGCAGTATTTT. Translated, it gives CASTLLGTSGSTDTQYF.

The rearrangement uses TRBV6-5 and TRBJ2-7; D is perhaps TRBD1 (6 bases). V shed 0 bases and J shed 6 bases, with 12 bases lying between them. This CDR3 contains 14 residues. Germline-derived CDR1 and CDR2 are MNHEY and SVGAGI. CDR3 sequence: CASSYSLGAGEQYF. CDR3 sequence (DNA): TGTGCCAGCAGTTACTCCTTGGGGGCGGGCGAGCAGTACTTC.

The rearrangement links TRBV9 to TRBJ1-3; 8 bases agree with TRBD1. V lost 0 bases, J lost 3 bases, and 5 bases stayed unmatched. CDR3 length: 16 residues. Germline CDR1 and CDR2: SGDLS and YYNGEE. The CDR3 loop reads CASSVASGGNGNTIYF. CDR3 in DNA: TGTGCCAGCAGCGTAGCTTCAGGGGGCAATGGAAACACCATATATTTT.

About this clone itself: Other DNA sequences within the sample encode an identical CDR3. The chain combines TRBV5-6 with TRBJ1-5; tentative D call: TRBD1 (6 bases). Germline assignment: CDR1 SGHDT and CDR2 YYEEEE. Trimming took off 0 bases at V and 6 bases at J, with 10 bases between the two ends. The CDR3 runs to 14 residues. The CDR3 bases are TGTGCCAGCAGCTTGGCCCAAGGGGGTCAGCCCCAGCATTTT. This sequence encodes CASSLAQGGQPQHF.